Below, 20 T cell receptor beta chains from the same sample are listed, as sequenced in a study of T-cell memory formation after mild COVID-19. MiXCR, applied by TCRdb to the 5' RACE reads, yields one record per CDR3 protein. This table holds about 360,000 distinct CDR3 sequences, roughly 14% found once. The specimen was PBMCs or a T cell subset sorted from them (not recorded which). These receptors came from a man between 18 and 29 years old who had mild COVID-19 (a few samples of this study predate the infection). Cell type and time point are not known.

This clonotype appeared many times. The V gene is TRBV4-1, the J gene TRBJ2-1; the match to TRBD1 covers 7 bases. This CDR3 has 15 residues. With V trimmed by 1 base and J by 6 bases, 6 bases remained unmatched. Germline lookup yields CDR1 MGHRA and CDR2 YSYEKL. The CDR3 region is CASSQVGGHGNEQFF. In DNA, the CDR3 is TGCGCCAGCAGCCAAGTAGGGGGCCATGGCAATGAGCAGTTCTTC.

Only a few counts were recorded for this clonotype. The V and J genes are TRBV29-1 and TRBJ1-5; possible D gene TRBD1, 5 bases. From germline, CDR1 is SQVTM and CDR2 ANQGSEA. The CDR3 loop spans 13 amino acids. V shed 4 bases and J shed 6 bases, with 13 bases lying between them. The CDR3 sequence: CSVGGAWGQPQHF. In DNA, the CDR3 is TGCAGCGTTGGAGGGGCCTGGGGTCAGCCCCAGCATTTT.

The CDR3 loop is CASSSTKTQYF. Here the CDR3 DNA reads TGTGCCAGCAGCTCCACCAAGACCCAGTACTTC. The rearrangement joins TRBV5-5 to TRBJ2-5; no clear D gene. Trimming cost V 3 bases and J 6 bases, with 6 bases left between them. CDR3 length: 11 amino acids. Germline V CDR1 and CDR2: SGHKS, YYEKEE (reference sequence).

This clonotype occurred many times. This CDR3 is CSAGDSSSEAFF. The CDR3 bases are TGCAGTGCTGGGGACAGTTCTTCTGAAGCTTTCTTT. The rearrangement uses TRBV20-1 and TRBJ1-1; TRBD1 aligns across 7 bases. The CDR3 runs to 12 residues. Germline CDR1 DFQATT, CDR2 SNEGSKA (reference sequence). Trimming removed 5 bases from V and 6 bases from J; junction bases left unmatched: 6.

The V gene is TRBV12-3 or TRBV12-4, the J gene TRBJ2-3; weak D call: TRBD2 (5 bases). CDR3 length: 17 residues. Deletions cut 5 bases from V and 1 base from J, with 19 bases between. CDR3 DNA: TGTGCCAGCAGTCCCCCCCGTGGCGGGTACGGCACAGATACGCAGTATTTT. This sequence encodes CASSPPRGGYGTDTQYF.

This clonotype has a count of ten or more. V is TRBV5-1 and J is TRBJ2-3; D remains ambiguous. CDR1 and CDR2 (germline): SGHRS, YFSETQ. The CDR3 consists of 12 residues. V shed 4 bases and J shed 2 bases, with 5 bases lying between them. CDR3 amino acids: CASSLPTDTQYF. The CDR3 coding sequence is TGCGCCAGCAGCCTTCCCACAGATACGCAGTATTTT.

This clonotype was detected a few times. V gene TRBV5-5 combines with J gene TRBJ1-3; D might be TRBD1 (5 bases). Trimming cost V 6 bases and J 8 bases, with 12 bases left between them. Per germline, CDR1 SGHKS and CDR2 YYEKEE (reference sequence). The CDR3 loop spans 12 amino acids. CDR3 amino acids: CASNALGDTIYF. CDR3 nucleotide sequence: TGTGCCAGCAATGCTTTAGGGGACACCATATATTTT.

The gene calls are TRBV5-1 and TRBJ2-3; D call uncertain. The CDR3 totals 13 residues. V lost 4 bases and J 3 bases, leaving 9 bases between the germline ends. CDR1 SGHRS and CDR2 YFSETQ come from the germline V gene. CDR3 nucleotides: TGCGCCAGCAGCCCGTACCGTACAGATACGCAGTATTTT. Translation: CASSPYRTDTQYF. The full variable domain, with the rest looked up from reference TRBV5-1 and TRBJ2-3, is KAGVTQTPRYLIKTRGQQVTLSCSPISGHRSVSWYQQTPGQGLQFLFEYFSETQRNKGNFPGRFSGRQFSNSRSEMNVSTLELGDSALYLCASSPYRTDTQYFGPGTRLTVL.

This clonotype was counted only a few times. The chain recombines TRBV5-5 with TRBJ1-6, with 9 bases identical to TRBD1. Per the germline V gene, CDR1 is SGHKS and CDR2 is YYEKEE (reference sequence). Trimming took 1 base from V and 9 from J; bases not matched to a gene: 8. The CDR3 sequence is 16 residues long. CDR3 region: CASSLRTRQGVSPLHF. For the CDR3, the DNA is TGTGCCAGCAGCTTGAGGACCCGACAGGGGGTTTCACCCCTCCACTTT.

This clonotype was observed a handful of times. The V and J genes are TRBV6-5 and TRBJ1-2, with a weak D call TRBD1 (6 bases). Trimming shortened V by 5 bases and J by 4 bases, and 14 bases separated the two germline ends. The CDR3 has 14 residues. Germline CDR1 and CDR2: MNHEY and SVGAGI. CDR3 coding DNA: TGTGCCAGCAGTCGGACAGCCAGTGCCTATGGCTACACCTTC. Its translation: CASSRTASAYGYTF.

The gene calls are TRBV5-1 and TRBJ2-2; possibly TRBD1 for D (5 bases). Trimming cost V 4 bases and J 1 base, with 11 bases left between them. Germline-derived CDR1 and CDR2 are SGHRS and YFSETQ. The CDR3 sequence is 15 residues long. CDR3 coding DNA: TGCGCCAGCAGCCAAATTACAGGGAACACCGGGGAGCTGTTTTTT. Amino acids: CASSQITGNTGELFF.

This clonotype was observed a handful of times. The chain joins TRBV7-3 to TRBJ2-1; TRBD2 agrees at 7 bases. J was trimmed by 10 bases and V by 9 bases; bases with no gene match: 18. Germline CDR1 is SGHTA and CDR2 is FQGTGA. This CDR3 is built from 15 residues. The CDR3 loop is CASEAVQRGPGEQFF. The CDR3 nucleotides read TGTGCCAGTGAGGCCGTACAGCGGGGTCCAGGAGAGCAGTTCTTC.

This clonotype was counted between two and nine times. V and J are TRBV25-1 and TRBJ2-3; 7 bases fit TRBD2. CDR1 is MGHDK, CDR2 SYGVNS, per germline. V shed 3 bases and J 10 bases; nucleotides not matched to a gene: 10. This CDR3 is 14 amino acids long. CDR3 sequence (DNA): TGTGCCAGCAGTGAGGCCCTTTCAGGGAGGGCGCAGTATTTT. Translation: CASSEALSGRAQYF.

This chain joins TRBV4-2 and TRBJ1-1; perhaps TRBD1 as D (5 bases). The CDR3 is 15 amino acids. The germline V and J ends were trimmed by 3 bases and 1 base, with 12 bases remaining between them. CDR1 is LGHNA and CDR2 is YNFKEQ in the germline V gene. The CDR3 protein is CASSQPGLPNTEAFF. The CDR3 region has the DNA TGTGCCAGCAGCCAGCCGGGACTCCCGAACACTGAAGCTTTCTTT.

This clonotype has more than one count but fewer than ten. The gene calls are TRBV18 and TRBJ2-3; 12 nucleotides match TRBD1. V shed 3 bases and J 8 bases; nucleotides not matched to a gene: 6. CDR1 is KGHSH, CDR2 LQKENI, per germline. CDR3 length equals 15 residues. CDR3 sequence (DNA): TGTGCCAGCTCACCCGGGACAGGGGGCAGAAGTACGCAGTATTTT. It codes for CASSPGTGGRSTQYF.

V gene TRBV7-9 combines with J gene TRBJ1-2; weak D call: TRBD1 (6 bases). The CDR3 runs to 14 residues. Deletions cut 8 bases from V and 4 bases from J, with 17 bases between. CDR1 and CDR2 from the germline V gene are SEHNR and FQNEAQ (reference sequence). The CDR3 here is CASSARGYGYGYTF. The DNA for the CDR3 is TGTGCCAGCTCCGCCAGGGGCTATGGCTATGGCTACACCTTC.

J is TRBJ1-1 and V is TRBV20-1, with a tentative D call TRBD1 (6 bases). V gave up 2 bases and J gave up 6 bases, with 13 bases separating them. The germline CDR1 and CDR2 sequences are DFQATT and SNEGSKA (reference sequence). The CDR3 sequence is 13 residues long. In nucleotides, the CDR3 is TGCAGTGCTAGATTCCCGGGGGCAGCTGAAGCTTTCTTT. Its protein product is CSARFPGAAEAFF.

This clonotype showed up many times. The rearrangement joins TRBV20-1 to TRBJ2-5, with D unclear. The CDR3 contains 12 residues. The germline CDR1 and CDR2 sequences are DFQATT and SNEGSKA (reference sequence). Trimming pared 2 bases from V and 2 bases from J, leaving 6 bases between. CDR3: CSARRQQETQYF. Written as DNA, the CDR3 is TGCAGTGCTAGACGGCAACAAGAGACCCAGTACTTC.

J is TRBJ1-5 and V is TRBV7-9; D might be TRBD1 (6 bases). Germline CDR1 and CDR2: SEHNR and FQNEAQ (reference sequence). The CDR3 runs to 12 residues. Trimming stripped 11 bases from V and 4 bases from J, with 12 bases between. In DNA, the CDR3 is TGTGCCGTATCAGGGGCTAATCAGCCCCAGCATTTT. Its protein is CAVSGANQPQHF.

This chain links TRBV7-2 with TRBJ2-3; no definite D call. From germline, CDR1 is SGHTA and CDR2 FQGNSA. V was pared by 5 bases and J by 1 base, with 13 bases between. CDR3 length equals 15 residues. The CDR3 sequence is CASSPMGLGTDTQYF. The CDR3 nucleotides are TGTGCCAGCAGCCCCATGGGCCTAGGCACAGATACGCAGTATTTT.